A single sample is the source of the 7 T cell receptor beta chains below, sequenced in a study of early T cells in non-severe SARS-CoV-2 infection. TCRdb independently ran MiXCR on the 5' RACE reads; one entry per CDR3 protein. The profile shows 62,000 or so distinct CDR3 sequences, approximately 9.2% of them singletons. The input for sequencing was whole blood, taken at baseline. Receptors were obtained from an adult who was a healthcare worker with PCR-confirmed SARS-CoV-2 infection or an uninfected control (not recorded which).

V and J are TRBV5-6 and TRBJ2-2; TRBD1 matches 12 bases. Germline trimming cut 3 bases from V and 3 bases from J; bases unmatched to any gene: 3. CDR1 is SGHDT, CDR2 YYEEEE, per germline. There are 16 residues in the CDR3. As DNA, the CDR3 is TGTGCCAGCAGCTCGGGACAGGGGGCTTACACCGGGGAGCTGTTTTTT. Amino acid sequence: CASSSGQGAYTGELFF.

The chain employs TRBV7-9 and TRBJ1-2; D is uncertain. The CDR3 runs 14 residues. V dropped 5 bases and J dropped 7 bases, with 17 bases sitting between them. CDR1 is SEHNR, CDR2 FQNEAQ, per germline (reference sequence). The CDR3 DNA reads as TGTGCCAGCAGCGAAGGGTCCCCCAGCCTTGGCTACACCTTC. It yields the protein CASSEGSPSLGYTF.

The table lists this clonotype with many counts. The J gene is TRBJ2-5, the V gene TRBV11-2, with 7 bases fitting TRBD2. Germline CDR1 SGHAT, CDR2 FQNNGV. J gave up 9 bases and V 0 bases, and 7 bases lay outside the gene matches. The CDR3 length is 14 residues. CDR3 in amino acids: CASSLDPASGAQYF. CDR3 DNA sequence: TGTGCCAGCAGCTTAGATCCGGCTAGCGGAGCCCAGTACTTC.

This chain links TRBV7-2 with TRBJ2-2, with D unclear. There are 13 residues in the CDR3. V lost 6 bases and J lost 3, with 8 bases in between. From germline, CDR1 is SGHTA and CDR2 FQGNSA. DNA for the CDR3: TGTGCCAGCAGGGCCCAATACACCGGGGAGCTGTTTTTT. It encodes CASRAQYTGELFF.

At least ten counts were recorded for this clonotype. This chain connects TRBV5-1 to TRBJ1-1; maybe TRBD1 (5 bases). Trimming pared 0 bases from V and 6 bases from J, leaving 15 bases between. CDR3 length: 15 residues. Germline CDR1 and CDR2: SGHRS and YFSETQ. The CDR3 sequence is CASSLDPGTASEAFF. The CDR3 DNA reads TGCGCCAGCAGCTTGGACCCCGGGACCGCTTCTGAAGCTTTCTTT.

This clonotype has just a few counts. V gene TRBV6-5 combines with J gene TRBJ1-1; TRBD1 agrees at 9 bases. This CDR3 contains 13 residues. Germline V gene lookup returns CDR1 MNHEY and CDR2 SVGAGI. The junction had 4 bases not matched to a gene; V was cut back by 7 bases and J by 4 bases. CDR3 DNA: TGTGCCAGCAACAGACAGGGGGGCACTGAAGCTTTCTTT. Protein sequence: CASNRQGGTEAFF.

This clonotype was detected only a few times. CDR3 sequence reads: CASSQDRDNYGYTF. As DNA, the CDR3 is TGTGCCAGCAGCCAAGATAGGGACAACTATGGCTACACCTTC. This sequence joins TRBV4-2 and TRBJ1-2; D possibly corresponds to TRBD1 (5 bases). Germline lookup yields CDR1 LGHNA and CDR2 YNFKEQ. Trimming took off 0 bases at V and 2 bases at J, with 7 bases between the two ends. This CDR3 contains 14 residues.